Listed here are 20 T cell receptor beta chains from one sample, sequenced in a study of cytomegalovirus exposure and HLA in healthy donors. Assay used: immunoSEQ multiplex PCR; TCRdb lists only in-frame clones, some missing. The sample carries some 170,000 clones, around nine tenths recorded once. The specimen sequenced was PBMCs. All receptors come from a woman aged 18-29 years in good health and CMV-seronegative.

The V gene is TRBV9, the J gene TRBJ1-2; TRBD1 might be the D (6 bases). Trimming shortened V by 0 bases and J by 3 bases, and 12 bases separated the two germline ends. This CDR3 has 15 residues. The germline gives CDR1 SGDLS, CDR2 YYNGEE. The CDR3 sequence: CASSVGTAPYYGYTF. For the CDR3, the DNA is TGTGCCAGCAGCGTAGGGACAGCCCCCTACTATGGCTACACCTTC.

This clone was observed a handful of times. J is TRBJ1-2 and V is TRBV7-8, with a possible D match to TRBD1 (6 bases). V lost 3 bases and J 6 bases, leaving 14 bases between the germline ends. The length of the CDR3 is 14 residues. Germline CDR1 is SGHVS and CDR2 is FQNEAQ. Written as DNA, the CDR3 is TGTGCCAGCAGCTTGGCGACCAGGGGTCATGGCTACACCTTC. Its translation: CASSLATRGHGYTF.

The chain joins TRBV7-6 to TRBJ1-1; TRBD1 might be the D (5 bases). The germline V gene encodes CDR1 SGHVS and CDR2 FNYEAQ. The CDR3 loop spans 17 amino acids. The V end was cut by 2 bases, the J end by 4 bases, with 20 bases between. In DNA form, the CDR3 reads TGTGCCAGCAGCTTACTCGTATTAGGGGTTGGGATCACTGAAGCTTTCTTT. Its protein product is CASSLLVLGVGITEAFF.

The rearrangement uses TRBV4-3 and TRBJ1-2; 7 bases align to TRBD1. With V trimmed by 4 bases and J by 6 bases, 11 bases remained unmatched. CDR1 is LGHNA and CDR2 is YSLEER in the germline V gene. This CDR3 is 15 amino acids long. CDR3 loop: CASSPRPGGNDGYTF. CDR3 nucleotide sequence: TGCGCCAGCAGCCCTCGTCCAGGGGGGAACGATGGCTACACCTTC.

J is TRBJ1-5 and V is TRBV15; D is undetermined. Germline CDR1 reads LNHNV; CDR2 reads YYDKDF (reference sequence). CDR3 size: 15 residues. The ends were cut back, 0 bases at V and 9 bases at J, with 15 bases in the middle. This CDR3 reads CATSRDRGGSAPQHF. In nucleotides, the CDR3 is TGTGCCACCAGCAGAGATCGGGGTGGGAGTGCGCCCCAGCATTTT.

The chain joins TRBV5-1 to TRBJ1-2, with 7 bases matching TRBD1. Trimming at V came to 3 bases and at J to 4 bases, leaving 0 bases not matched to a gene. CDR3 length: 12 amino acids. CDR1 is SGHRS and CDR2 is YFSETQ in the germline V gene. The DNA for the CDR3 is TGCGCCAGCAGCTGGGACAGCTATGGCTACACCTTC. Protein product: CASSWDSYGYTF.

As regards this clone: A read error may produce the germline difference seen at one junction end. V usage is TRBV5-6 and J usage is TRBJ1-1, with D tentatively TRBD1 (6 bases). Germline-derived CDR1 and CDR2 are SGHDT and YYEEEE. This CDR3 comprises 14 residues. CDR3 sequence (DNA): TGTGCCAGCACCTTGCGATTTACAGGGAGAGATGCTTTCTTT. Its translation is CASTLRFTGRDAFF.

This clone was counted once. J is TRBJ1-4 and V is TRBV5-1; maybe TRBD1 (5 bases). The CDR3 extends over 16 amino acids. Trimming stripped 4 bases from V and 1 base from J, with 14 bases between. CDR1 is SGHRS, CDR2 YFSETQ, per germline. The CDR3, as DNA: TGCGCCAGCAGCCTCCCGATTAGGGGAACTAATGAAAAACTGTTTTTT. As protein: CASSLPIRGTNEKLFF.

The V gene is TRBV19, the J gene TRBJ2-7; D may be TRBD1 (6 bases). This CDR3 contains 19 residues. With 8 bases removed from V and 5 bases from J, the gap between germline ends came to 34 bases. Germline CDR1 and CDR2: LNHDA and SQIVND (reference sequence). The CDR3 nucleotides read TGTGCCAGTCCTACAACAGACAGGTTCCCCCACCCAAGGCCCGACGAGCAGTACTTC. Residues: CASPTTDRFPHPRPDEQYF.

J is TRBJ1-2 and V is TRBV19; no definite D call. Germline V CDR1 and CDR2: LNHDA, SQIVND (reference sequence). Trimming shortened V by 11 bases and J by 2 bases, and 12 bases separated the two germline ends. The CDR3 covers 12 residues. CDR3 nucleotide sequence: TGTGCCGCCAGCGCGGGGAACTATGGCTACACCTTC. Its translation: CAASAGNYGYTF.

The rearrangement uses TRBV4-3 and TRBJ1-4; 8 bases fit TRBD1. V was clipped by 3 bases and J by 3 bases; unmatched bases: 6. CDR1 is LGHNA and CDR2 is YSLEER in the germline V gene. The CDR3 runs 16 residues. DNA of the CDR3: TGCGCCAGCAGCCAGGAACTGGGACAGGCTAATGAAAAACTGTTTTTT. Translating gives CASSQELGQANEKLFF.

The sample holds a few counts of this clone. The chain carries TRBV9 and TRBJ2-7; TRBD1 is a possible D gene (6 bases). Germline loops: CDR1 SGDLS, CDR2 YYNGEE. The ends were cut back, 0 bases at V and 3 bases at J, with 13 bases in the middle. The CDR3 contains 15 residues. DNA of the CDR3: TGTGCCAGCAGCGTAGGACCAGGGGCGCTCTACGAGCAGTACTTC. Amino acid sequence: CASSVGPGALYEQYF.

This clone showed up just a few times. This chain links TRBV29-1 with TRBJ2-1; TRBD2 matches at 12 bases. Germline V gene lookup returns CDR1 SQVTM and CDR2 ANQGSEA. Trimming cost V 6 bases and J 7 bases; bases outside gene matches: 4. The CDR3 extends over 13 amino acids. The CDR3 is CSVPTSGRNEQFF. CDR3 DNA sequence: TGCAGCGTCCCGACTAGCGGGAGAAATGAGCAGTTCTTC.

The chain has TRBV12-5 and TRBJ1-5; 8 nucleotides align to TRBD1. This CDR3 is built from 16 residues. Germline CDR1 reads LGHNT; CDR2 reads FRNRAP. V shed 5 bases and J 5 bases; nucleotides not matched to a gene: 11. The CDR3 region is CASGPRGQGHHQPQHF. The CDR3 bases are TGTGCTAGTGGTCCCCGTGGACAGGGACATCATCAGCCCCAGCATTTT.

The chain is built from TRBV13 and TRBJ1-4; no definite D call. CDR3 size: 15 residues. V gave up 4 bases and J gave up 4 bases, with 13 bases separating them. CDR1 and CDR2 (germline): PRHDT, FYEKMQ (reference sequence). The CDR3 sequence: CASSSREGINEKLFF. CDR3 coding DNA: TGTGCCAGCAGCTCCCGAGAGGGAATTAATGAAAAACTGTTTTTT.

The chain couples TRBV27 to TRBJ2-5; 7 bases agree with TRBD1. The CDR3 is 14 amino acids. From germline, CDR1 is MNHEY and CDR2 SMNVEV (reference sequence). The trim removed 3 bases at V and 5 bases at J, leaving 6 bases unmatched. CDR3 coding DNA: TGTGCCAGCAGTTTGATAGGGGGCGGGGAGACCCAGTACTTC. Translated, it gives CASSLIGGGETQYF.

The rearrangement joins TRBV6-5 to TRBJ1-2, with 8 nucleotides matching TRBD1. CDR1 MNHEY and CDR2 SVGAGI come from the germline V gene. V lost 0 bases, J lost 4 bases, and 4 bases stayed unmatched. The CDR3 is made up of 15 amino acids. Here the CDR3 reads CASSYSMDRAYGYTF. Written as DNA, the CDR3 is TGTGCCAGCAGTTACTCGATGGACAGGGCCTATGGCTACACCTTC.

The genes are TRBV7-9 and TRBJ2-7; 11 bases map to TRBD2. The V gene's germline CDR1 is SEHNR and CDR2 FQNEAQ (reference sequence). Trimming cost V 5 bases and J 0 bases; bases outside gene matches: 6. The CDR3 runs to 16 residues. The CDR3 is CASSDETSGNSYEQYF. The CDR3 DNA follows: TGTGCCAGCAGCGACGAGACTAGCGGGAACTCCTACGAGCAGTACTTC.

The chain uses TRBV4-1 and TRBJ2-2, with TRBD2 identical over 9 bases. The CDR3 spans 16 residues. The J segment lost 5 bases and the V segment lost 2 bases, leaving 6 bases of the junction unmatched. Per germline, CDR1 MGHRA and CDR2 YSYEKL. DNA for the CDR3: TGCGCCAGCAGCCAAAGCGGGGGGCTTTCGACCGGGGAGCTGTTTTTT. It codes for CASSQSGGLSTGELFF.

V gene TRBV6-1 combines with J gene TRBJ2-7; possible D gene TRBD2, 6 bases. Germline V gene lookup returns CDR1 MNHNS and CDR2 SASEGT. The CDR3 loop spans 14 amino acids. V was pared by 6 bases and J by 0 bases, with 12 bases between. CDR3 residues: CASRSGLSSYEQYF. The CDR3 region has the DNA TGTGCCAGCAGGAGCGGGTTGAGCTCCTACGAGCAGTACTTC.